The clone carrying this TCR beta chain appeared many times. This sample is drawn from a study of identical twins. TCRdb passed the 5' RACE reads through MiXCR, listing each CDR3 protein once. This table has about 150,000 distinct CDR3 sequences, roughly 3.3% appearing once. The CDR3 extends over 15 amino acids. Trimming shortened V by 3 bases and J by 3 bases, and 14 bases separated the two germline ends. The sample consisted of memory T cells sorted from blood. The receptor comes from a man between 18 and 35 years old in good health. The chain combines TRBV12-3 or TRBV12-4 with TRBJ1-2; the D gene is possibly TRBD1 (6 bases). DNA for the CDR3: TGTGCCAGCAGTTTGGGTAGGGGGGGGGACTATGGCTACACCTTC. As protein: CASSLGRGGDYGYTF.